Sequencing of this T cell receptor beta chain was carried out in a study of response to subunit inactivated influenza vaccine. The germline gives CDR1 SNHLY, CDR2 FYNNEI. Between the trimmed V and J ends, which lost 5 bases and 3 bases, there was a span of 14 bases. This CDR3 has 14 amino acids. Findings and caveats of the study: Authors suggested each seasonal influenza vaccination recruits few new T cells.

This clonotype came up a few times. The antigen remains undetermined. TCRdb reprocessed the RT-PCR reads with MiXCR, giving one entry per CDR3 protein. This table has around 520,000 distinct CDR3 sequences, roughly 27% appearing once. This sample comprised CD4+ T cells sorted from PBMCs, obtained more than 4 days after vaccination. V is TRBV2 and J is TRBJ2-7, with a tentative D call TRBD1 (6 bases). The TCR comes from a man over 45 who received an inactivated influenza vaccine. CDR3 loop: CASSLYRDIYEQYF. Written as DNA, the CDR3 is TGTGCCAGCAGTCTGTACCGGGACATCTACGAGCAGTACTTC.